This T cell receptor (beta chain) was sequenced in a study of blood T cell repertoires in COVID-19. Study information: COVID-19 samples from acute and convalescent phases originated in the United States, Italy and Spain. In each case, the material was cDNA or gDNA derived from T cells, B-cell-depleted T cells, or PBMCs.

Looked up from germline, CDR1 is LNHNV and CDR2 is YYDKDF (reference sequence). Trimming removed 1 base from V and 3 bases from J, with 10 bases in between. CDR3 length: 15 amino acids. In the authors' methods: Reference gene primer amplification yielded estimated nucleated cell counts. Clones were read by immunoSEQ multiplex PCR, and TCRdb kept only the in-frame ones, dropping some. The D gene and trimming were derived from the DNA, and the V and J assignments and clone size from that table. The sample shows under 250,000 clones, about 84% of them seen only once. This clone was counted between two and nine times.

The sequenced sample was peripheral blood. The rearrangement links TRBV15 to TRBJ1-3, with D unclear. This sequence was found in a woman of 80 years or more with acute or convalescent COVID-19. CDR3 amino acids: CATSRGGGGGNTIYF. The CDR3 coding sequence is TGTGCCACCAGCAGAGGTGGAGGAGGTGGAAACACCATATATTTT.